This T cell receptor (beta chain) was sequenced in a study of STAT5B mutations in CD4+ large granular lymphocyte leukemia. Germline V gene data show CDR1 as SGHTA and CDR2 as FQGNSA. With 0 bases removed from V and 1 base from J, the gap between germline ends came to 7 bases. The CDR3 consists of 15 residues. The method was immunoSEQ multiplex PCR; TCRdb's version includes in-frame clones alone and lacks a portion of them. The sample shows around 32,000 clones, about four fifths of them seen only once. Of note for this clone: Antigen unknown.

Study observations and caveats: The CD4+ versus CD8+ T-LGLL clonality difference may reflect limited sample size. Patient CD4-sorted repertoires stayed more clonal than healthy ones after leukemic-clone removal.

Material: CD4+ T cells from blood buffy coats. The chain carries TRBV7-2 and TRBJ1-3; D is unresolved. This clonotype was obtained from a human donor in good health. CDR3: CASSLAGVSGNTIYF. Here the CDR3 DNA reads TGTGCCAGCAGCTTAGCGGGAGTATCTGGAAACACCATATATTTT.